These 10 T cell receptor beta chains were sequenced from one sample in a study of identical twins. In TCRdb, the 5' RACE reads were re-called with MiXCR into one record per CDR3 protein. Here the sample spans 450,000 to 650,000 distinct CDR3 sequences, approximately 14% being singletons. These sequences were also reported in another study, on yellow fever vaccine responses in identical twins.

Sequencing used CD4+ T cells sorted from blood. These receptors came from a woman aged 18 to 35 in good health.

At least ten counts were recorded for this clonotype. The chain has TRBV28 and TRBJ2-7; 9 nucleotides agree with TRBD2. Germline trimming cut 2 bases from V and 2 bases from J; bases unmatched to any gene: 7. The CDR3 is 16 residues long. The germline V gene encodes CDR1 MDHEN and CDR2 SYDVKM. CDR3 sequence reads: CASSLMASSGTYEQYF. CDR3 coding DNA: TGTGCCAGCAGTTTAATGGCGTCTAGCGGGACCTACGAGCAGTACTTC.

This clonotype occurred many times. V and J are TRBV5-1 and TRBJ2-3; perhaps TRBD1 as D (6 bases). V was cut by 0 bases and J by 0 bases, with 14 bases left in between. Germline loops: CDR1 SGHRS, CDR2 YFSETQ. There are 17 residues in the CDR3. CDR3 residues: CASSLVQGVSSTDTQYF. The CDR3 DNA reads TGCGCCAGCAGCTTGGTACAGGGCGTTTCTAGCACAGATACGCAGTATTTT.

This clonotype has only a few counts. V gene TRBV4-1 combines with J gene TRBJ2-2; 8 bases align to TRBD2. From germline, CDR1 is MGHRA and CDR2 YSYEKL. This CDR3 spans 18 amino acids. V shed 1 base, J shed 6 bases, and the junction held 13 bases outside the gene matches. CDR3 in DNA: TGCGCCAGCAGCCAAGGCGGGAGGACTAGTGTTTGGGCCGGGGAGCTGTTTTTT. Residues: CASSQGGRTSVWAGELFF.

In this sample, this clonotype turned up a few times. This chain links TRBV12-3 or TRBV12-4 with TRBJ2-5, with 7 positions matching TRBD1. The CDR3 is 13 residues long. Unmatched junction bases numbered 3, after V lost 6 bases and J lost 2 bases. The CDR3 sequence: CASRPTGQETQYF. The DNA for the CDR3 is TGTGCCAGCAGGCCGACAGGGCAAGAGACCCAGTACTTC.

This chain links TRBV9 with TRBJ2-1, with a weak D call TRBD2 (5 bases). The CDR3 has 15 residues. Trimming took off 0 bases at V and 0 bases at J, with 7 bases between the two ends. Germline V gene sequence: CDR1 SGDLS, CDR2 YYNGEE. The CDR3: CASSVAGNSYNEQFF. DNA for the CDR3: TGTGCCAGCAGCGTAGCCGGGAACTCCTACAATGAGCAGTTCTTC.

This clonotype was counted ten times or more. The chain is built from TRBV5-1 and TRBJ1-2; 9 bases match TRBD1. The CDR3 totals 15 residues. J lost 7 bases, V lost 4 bases, and 11 bases had no gene match. Germline CDR1 reads SGHRS; CDR2 reads YFSETQ. CDR3 DNA sequence: TGCGCCAGCAGCCAAGGGACAGGGACTCGAAGTGGCTACACCTTC. This codes for CASSQGTGTRSGYTF. Filled out from reference TRBV5-1 and TRBJ1-2, the complete variable domain reads KAGVTQTPRYLIKTRGQQVTLSCSPISGHRSVSWYQQTPGQGLQFLFEYFSETQRNKGNFPGRFSGRQFSNSRSEMNVSTLELGDSALYLCASSQGTGTRSGYTFGSGTRLTVV.

This clonotype was counted only a few times. The chain carries TRBV20-1 and TRBJ2-5; a possible D gene is TRBD2 (5 bases). Trimming cost V 6 bases and J 5 bases, with 10 bases left between them. Germline lookup yields CDR1 DFQATT and CDR2 SNEGSKA (reference sequence). The CDR3 contains 11 residues. The CDR3 bases are TGCAGTGCCCGGAGGCAGGAGACCCAGTACTTC. Encoded protein: CSARRQETQYF.

V and J are TRBV5-1 and TRBJ2-2, with D maybe TRBD1 (6 bases). V gave up 4 bases and J gave up 2 bases, with 9 bases separating them. Germline CDR1 and CDR2: SGHRS and YFSETQ. This CDR3 contains 14 residues. CDR3 residues: CASSPGHNTGELFF. CDR3 DNA sequence: TGCGCCAGCAGCCCGGGACATAACACCGGGGAGCTGTTTTTT.

The chain uses TRBV3-1 and TRBJ1-6; TRBD1 aligns across 11 bases. The V gene's germline CDR1 is LGHDT and CDR2 YNNKEL (reference sequence). This CDR3 comprises 15 residues. V was clipped by 3 bases and J by 7 bases; unmatched bases: 2. In DNA, the CDR3 is TGTGCCAGCAGCCAGCGGACAGGGGGCAATTCACCCCTCCACTTT. Its translation: CASSQRTGGNSPLHF.

The genes are TRBV5-1 and TRBJ2-2, with D possibly called TRBD1 or TRBD2 (5 bases each). Germline V lookup: CDR1 SGHRS, CDR2 YFSETQ. The CDR3 covers 18 residues. V was shortened by 0 bases and J by 0 bases, with 15 bases between the two germline ends. In DNA, the CDR3 is TGCGCCAGCAGCTTGGGGGACGGGGATTCGTCGAACACCGGGGAGCTGTTTTTT. Its protein product is CASSLGDGDSSNTGELFF.